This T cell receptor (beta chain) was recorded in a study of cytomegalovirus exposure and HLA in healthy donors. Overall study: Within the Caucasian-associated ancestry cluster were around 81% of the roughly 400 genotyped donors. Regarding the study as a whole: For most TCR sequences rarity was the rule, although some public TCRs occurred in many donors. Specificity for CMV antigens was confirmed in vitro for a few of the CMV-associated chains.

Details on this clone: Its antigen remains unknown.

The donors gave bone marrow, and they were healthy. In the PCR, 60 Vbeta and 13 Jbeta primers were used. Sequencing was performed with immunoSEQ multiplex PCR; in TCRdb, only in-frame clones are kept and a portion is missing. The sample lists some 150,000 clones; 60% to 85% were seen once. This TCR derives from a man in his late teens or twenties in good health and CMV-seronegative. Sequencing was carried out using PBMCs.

The CDR3 bases are TGTGCCAGTAGTCGGGGGGCCAGGAGCAATCAGCCCCAGCATTTT. It specifies CASSRGARSNQPQHF. The genes are TRBV19 and TRBJ1-5; D is possibly TRBD1 (6 bases). The V gene's germline CDR1 is LNHDA and CDR2 SQIVND (reference sequence). Trimming took 5 bases from V and 1 from J, leaving 12 bases between them. The CDR3 runs to 15 residues.